A single TCR beta chain is shown here with its context. What it recognizes is unknown. TCRdb reprocessed the 5' RACE reads and reports one entry per CDR3 protein, with no DNA. The sample holds some 200,000 distinct CDR3 sequences. Whole blood that had not undergone T cell sorting provided the isolated total RNA. This sample was taken from a study of monozygotic twins with inflammatory bowel disease. Findings and limits, study-wide: With inverse Simpson as the measure, TCRbeta diversity was lower in IBD patients than in healthy co-twins.

Sequences were obtained from blood. The clonotype was recovered from a human donor with ulcerative colitis or Crohn's disease, or a healthy co-twin of an affected twin (not recorded which).

The CDR3 is CASSPGTYNSPLHF. This chain uses TRBV5-6 with TRBJ1-6; lacking DNA, the TRBD1 call made by TCRdb goes unchecked. Germline V gives CDR1 SGHDT, CDR2 YYEEEE. The CDR3 covers 14 residues.